These T cell receptor beta chains were read from a single sample in a study of siplizumab effects on memory and regulatory T cells. Using immunoSEQ multiplex PCR, the repertoire was profiled, and TCRdb retains in-frame clones only, with some absent. The table lists more than 85,000 clones, 90% to 95% of them singletons, with under 0.65% in the top ten. The specimen sequenced was Tregs sorted from blood. The origin of the receptors is a human donor in good health. Both conserved end residues are part of each CDR3. The D gene is left open where the match is weak. Clone size is not always given. Where it is, it says once, few, many or a class for expanded clones.

clone size | J gene | D gene | V gene | CDR3 DNA | CDR3 protein
. | TRBJ1-3 | TRBD1 | TRBV7-9 | TGTGCCAGCAGCTCAACACGCCCCGGGACAGGGGGCTCTGGAAACACCATATATTTT | CASSSTRPGTGGSGNTIYF
. | TRBJ2-7 | TRBD1 | TRBV10-2 | TGCGCCAGCAGTGACCTCCGGGACAGGGGGCTAGAGACCTACGAGCAGTACTTC | CASSDLRDRGLETYEQYF
. | TRBJ2-7 | TRBD1 | TRBV10-3 | TGTGCCATCAGATCGACAGGGGACTCCTACGAGCAGTACTTC | CAIRSTGDSYEQYF
once | TRBJ1-4 | . | TRBV28 | TGTGCCAGCAGTAATGGCGGGGCTGGGTCAACTAATGAAAAACTGTTTTTT | CASSNGGAGSTNEKLFF
. | TRBJ2-3 | TRBD1 | TRBV19 | TGTGCCAGTCGCTCCGGGACAGACACCATTACGCAGTATTTT | CASRSGTDTITQYF
. | TRBJ2-3 | TRBD2 | TRBV11-3 | TGTGCCAGCAGCTTTGGCGGGAGCACCGTCGATACGCAGTATTTT | CASSFGGSTVDTQYF
. | TRBJ2-6 | . | TRBV6-5 | TGTGCCAGCAGTTTGTCACTTATCTCTGGGGCCAACGTCCTGACTTTC | CASSLSLISGANVLTF
. | TRBJ2-4 | . | TRBV5-6 | TGTGCCAGCAGCCATGATGGGACGGCCAAAAACATTCAGTACTTC | CASSHDGTAKNIQYF
. | TRBJ1-2 | . | TRBV7-3 | TGTGCCAGCAGCCAGCAACACTTGACAGTTGTCAATGGCTACACCTTC | CASSQQHLTVVNGYTF
once | TRBJ2-7 | TRBD1 | TRBV29-1 | TGCAGCGTTAGAAAGACAGGGGACGAGCAGTACTTC | CSVRKTGDEQYF
. | TRBJ1-5 | TRBD1 | TRBV7-2 | TGTGCCAGCAGCCAGGGGACAGGGGGCCAGCCCCAGCATTTT | CASSQGTGGQPQHF
. | TRBJ2-5 | . | TRBV6-1 | TGTGCCAGCAGTGAAGGTGTAGTTTGGGAGACCCAGTACTTC | CASSEGVVWETQYF
. | TRBJ2-7 | . | TRBV7-3 | TGTGCCAGCAGCTTAAAACCCCCGGCCACATCCTACGAGCAGTACTTC | CASSLKPPATSYEQYF
. | TRBJ2-7 | . | TRBV7-9 | TGTGCCAGCAGCCCCACGGGGAGCTCGCTGGTCAGTTCCACCTACGAGCAGTACTTC | CASSPTGSSLVSSTYEQYF
. | TRBJ2-7 | . | TRBV7-9 | TGTGCCAGCAGCCTTTCCCGCTACGAGCAGTACTTC | CASSLSRYEQYF
. | TRBJ1-6 | . | TRBV5-1 | TGCGCCAGCAGCTTTTGGGACGGCGGGCTCGGGGCTTCACCCCTCCACTTT | CASSFWDGGLGASPLHF
. | TRBJ1-2 | . | TRBV5-1 | TGCGCCAGCAGCTTGGATGGGAGCTATGGCTACACCTTC | CASSLDGSYGYTF
. | TRBJ2-2 | TRBD2 | TRBV11-2 | TGTGCCAGCAGTACACTAGCGGGAGCAACCGGGGAGCTGTTTTTT | CASSTLAGATGELFF
. | TRBJ1-5 | . | TRBV18 | TGTGCCAGCTCGCGACAGGACTCGGGCAATCAGCCCCAGCATTTT | CASSRQDSGNQPQHF
. | TRBJ2-3 | TRBD2 | TRBV6-1 | TGTGCCAGCAGGACCGGGACTACGGGGGATACGCAGTATTTT | CASRTGTTGDTQYF
. | TRBJ1-2 | . | TRBV30 | TGTGCCTGGAGTAGGGGGGACTATGGCTACACCTTC | CAWSRGDYGYTF
. | TRBJ2-7 | TRBD2 | TRBV9 | TGTGCCAGCAGCCGGGGGGACTACTCTCTATCTGACTACGAGCAGTACTTC | CASSRGDYSLSDYEQYF
. | TRBJ2-7 | TRBD2 | TRBV27 | TGTGCCAGCAGTTTTAGCGGGAGCTACGAGCAGTACTTC | CASSFSGSYEQYF
. | TRBJ2-7 | TRBD2 | TRBV7-8 | TGTGCCAGCAGCTTAGGACTAGCGGGAGGGGAGCAGTACTTC | CASSLGLAGGEQYF
. | TRBJ1-1 | TRBD1 | TRBV28 | TGTGCCAGCAGTCCCTGGATGACAGGGAGAGAAGCTTTCTTT | CASSPWMTGREAFF
. | TRBJ2-6 | . | TRBV5-6 | TGTGCCAGCAGCTTACCTGGACTGTCTGGGGCCAACGTCCTGACTTTC | CASSLPGLSGANVLTF
once | TRBJ1-2 | . | TRBV10-2 | TGCGCCAGCAGAAGAGGGAGTCTCGAGGATGGCTACACCTTC | CASRRGSLEDGYTF